Given below is one TCR beta chain in context. What it binds is unknown. The sample is drawn from a study of beta chain features in type 1 diabetes. Study-wide results and limits: It was possible that PCR favored shorter templates, equally so in patients and controls. VDJ junctions in type 1 diabetes patients carried more deletions and fewer insertions.

Looked up from germline, CDR1 is MNHEY and CDR2 is SMNVEV (reference sequence). Deletions cut 6 bases from V and 6 bases from J, with 18 bases between. This CDR3 has 15 amino acids. The whole isolated RNA underwent reverse transcription, so sequencing captured expressed TCRB transcripts. Some clones are missing from TCRdb's copy, which holds only in-frame ones; the method was immunoSEQ multiplex PCR. The table has 200,000 to 300,000 clones, over 12% seen once. This TCR was sampled from a woman aged 40 to 50 in good health. The sample comprised naive CD4+ T cells from blood. This chain joins TRBV27 and TRBJ2-4; D not resolved. The CDR3 spells CASSQSSGTPNIQYF. The CDR3, as DNA: TGTGCCAGCAGCCAATCCTCAGGAACCCCAAACATTCAGTACTTC.